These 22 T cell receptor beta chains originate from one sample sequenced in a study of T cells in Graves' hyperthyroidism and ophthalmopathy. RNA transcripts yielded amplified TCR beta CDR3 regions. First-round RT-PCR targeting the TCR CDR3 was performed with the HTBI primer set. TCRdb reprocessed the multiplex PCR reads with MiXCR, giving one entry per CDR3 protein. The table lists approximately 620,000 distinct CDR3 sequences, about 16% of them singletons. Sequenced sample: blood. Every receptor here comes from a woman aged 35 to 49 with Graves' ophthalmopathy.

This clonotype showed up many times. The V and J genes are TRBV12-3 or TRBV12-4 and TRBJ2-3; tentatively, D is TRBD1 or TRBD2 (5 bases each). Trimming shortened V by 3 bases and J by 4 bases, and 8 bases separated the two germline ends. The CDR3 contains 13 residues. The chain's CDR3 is CASSLRGADTQYF. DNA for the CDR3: TGTGCCAGCAGTTTGAGAGGGGCAGATACGCAGTATTTT.

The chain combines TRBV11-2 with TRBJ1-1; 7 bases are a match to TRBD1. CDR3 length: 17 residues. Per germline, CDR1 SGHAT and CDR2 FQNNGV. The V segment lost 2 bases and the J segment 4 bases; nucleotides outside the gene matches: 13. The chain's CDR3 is CASSLRGQIINVTEAFF. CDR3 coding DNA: TGTGCCAGCAGCTTACGGGGACAGATAATTAATGTCACTGAAGCTTTCTTT.

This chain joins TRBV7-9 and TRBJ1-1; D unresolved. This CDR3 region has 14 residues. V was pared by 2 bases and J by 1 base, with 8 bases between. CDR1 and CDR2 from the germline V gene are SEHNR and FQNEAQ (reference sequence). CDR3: CASSLQVPNTEAFF. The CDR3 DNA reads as TGTGCCAGCAGCTTACAGGTACCGAACACTGAAGCTTTCTTT.

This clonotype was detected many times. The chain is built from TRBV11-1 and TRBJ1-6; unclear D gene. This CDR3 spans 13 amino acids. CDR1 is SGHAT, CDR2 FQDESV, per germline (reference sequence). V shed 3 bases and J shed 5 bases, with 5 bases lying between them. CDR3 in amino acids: CASSLRDNSPLHF. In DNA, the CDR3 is TGTGCCAGCAGCTTGAGGGATAATTCACCCCTCCACTTT.

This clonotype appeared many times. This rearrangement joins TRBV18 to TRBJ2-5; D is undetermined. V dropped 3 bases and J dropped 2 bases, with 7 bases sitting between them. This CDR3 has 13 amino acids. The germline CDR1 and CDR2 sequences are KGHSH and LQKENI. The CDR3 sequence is CASSPPMQETQYF. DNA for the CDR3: TGTGCCAGCTCACCTCCTATGCAAGAGACCCAGTACTTC.

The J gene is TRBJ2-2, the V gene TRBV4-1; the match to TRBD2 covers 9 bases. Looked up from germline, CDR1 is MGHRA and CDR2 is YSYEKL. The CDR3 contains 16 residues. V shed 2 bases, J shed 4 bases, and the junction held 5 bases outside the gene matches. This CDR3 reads CASSQHTSGSTGELFF. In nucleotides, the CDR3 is TGCGCCAGCAGCCAACACACTAGCGGGTCCACCGGGGAGCTGTTTTTT.

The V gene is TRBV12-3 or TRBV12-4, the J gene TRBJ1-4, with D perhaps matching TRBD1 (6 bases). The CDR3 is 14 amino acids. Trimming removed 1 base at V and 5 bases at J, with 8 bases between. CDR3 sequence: CASSLVTGNEKLFF. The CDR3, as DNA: TGTGCCAGCAGTTTAGTAACAGGGAATGAAAAACTGTTTTTT.

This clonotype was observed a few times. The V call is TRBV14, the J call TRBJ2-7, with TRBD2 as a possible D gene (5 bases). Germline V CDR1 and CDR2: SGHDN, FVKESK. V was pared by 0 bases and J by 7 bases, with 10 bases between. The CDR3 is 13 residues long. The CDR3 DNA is TGTGCCAGCAGCCAAGATGAGGGAAGGGAGCAGTACTTC. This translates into CASSQDEGREQYF.

The CDR3 nucleotides read TGCAGTGCTAGGGCCGCCGGGTCCTCCACAGATACGCAGTATTTT. It encodes CSARAAGSSTDTQYF. V is TRBV20-1 and J is TRBJ2-3; no definite D call. The CDR3 runs 15 residues. Germline V gene sequence: CDR1 DFQATT, CDR2 SNEGSKA (reference sequence). Trimming left V 3 bases short and J 2 bases short, with 15 bases between.

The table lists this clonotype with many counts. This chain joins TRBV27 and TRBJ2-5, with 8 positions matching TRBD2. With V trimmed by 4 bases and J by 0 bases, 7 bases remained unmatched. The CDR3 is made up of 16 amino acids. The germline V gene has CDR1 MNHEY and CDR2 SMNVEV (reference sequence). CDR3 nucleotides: TGTGCCAGCAGTTCCGCCGGGGGGGGATACCAAGAGACCCAGTACTTC. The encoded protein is CASSSAGGGYQETQYF.

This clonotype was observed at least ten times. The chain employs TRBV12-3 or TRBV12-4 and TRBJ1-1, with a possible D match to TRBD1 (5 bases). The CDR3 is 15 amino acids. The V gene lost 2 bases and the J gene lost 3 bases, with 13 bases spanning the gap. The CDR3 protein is CASSLFGALDTEAFF. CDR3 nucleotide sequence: TGTGCCAGCAGTTTATTTGGGGCATTGGACACTGAAGCTTTCTTT.

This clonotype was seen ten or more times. The CDR3 DNA sequence: TGTGCCAGCAGTTTTGCAGGGACAAACACTGAAGCTTTCTTT. Translated: CASSFAGTNTEAFF. The chain joins TRBV6-1 to TRBJ1-1; D may be TRBD1 (6 bases). Germline V gives CDR1 MNHNS, CDR2 SASEGT. The V end lost 5 bases, the J end lost 2 bases, and 12 bases lay between the germline ends. This CDR3 is built from 14 residues.

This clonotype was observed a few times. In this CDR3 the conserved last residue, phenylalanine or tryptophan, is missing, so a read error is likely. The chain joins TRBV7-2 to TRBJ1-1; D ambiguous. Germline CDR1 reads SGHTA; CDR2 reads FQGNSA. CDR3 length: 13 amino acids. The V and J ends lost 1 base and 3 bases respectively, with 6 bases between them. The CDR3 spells CASSLDRDTEAFL. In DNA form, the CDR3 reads TGTGCCAGCAGCTTAGATAGGGACACTGAAGCTTTCCTT.

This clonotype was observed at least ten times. The CDR3 nucleotides are TGTGCCAGCTCACCGGGAAGCAATCAGCCCCAGCATTTT. Translating it yields CASSPGSNQPQHF. The chain recombines TRBV18 with TRBJ1-5, with no clear D. The V end was cut by 3 bases, the J end by 1 base, with 4 bases between. The CDR3 length is 13 residues. Germline V gives CDR1 KGHSH, CDR2 LQKENI.

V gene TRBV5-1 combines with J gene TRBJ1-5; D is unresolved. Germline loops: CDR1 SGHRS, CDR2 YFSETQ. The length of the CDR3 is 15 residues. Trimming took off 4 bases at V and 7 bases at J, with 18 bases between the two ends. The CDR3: CASSPASGLGQPQHF. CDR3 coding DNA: TGCGCCAGCAGCCCAGCTTCAGGCCTGGGACAGCCCCAGCATTTT. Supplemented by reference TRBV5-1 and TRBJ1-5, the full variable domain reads KAGVTQTPRYLIKTRGQQVTLSCSPISGHRSVSWYQQTPGQGLQFLFEYFSETQRNKGNFPGRFSGRQFSNSRSEMNVSTLELGDSALYLCASSPASGLGQPQHFGDGTRLSIL.

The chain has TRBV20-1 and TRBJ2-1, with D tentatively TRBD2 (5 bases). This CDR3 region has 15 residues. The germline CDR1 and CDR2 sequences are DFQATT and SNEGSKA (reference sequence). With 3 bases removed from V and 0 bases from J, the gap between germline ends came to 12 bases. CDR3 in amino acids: CSASGGSSSYNEQFF. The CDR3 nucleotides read TGCAGTGCTAGTGGTGGGAGTTCCTCCTACAATGAGCAGTTCTTC.

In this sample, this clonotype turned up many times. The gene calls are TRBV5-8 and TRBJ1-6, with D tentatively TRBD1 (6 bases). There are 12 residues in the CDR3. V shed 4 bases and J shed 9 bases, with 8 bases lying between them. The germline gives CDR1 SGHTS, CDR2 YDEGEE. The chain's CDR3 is CASSPRGSPLHF. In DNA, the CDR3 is TGTGCCAGCAGCCCCAGGGGTTCACCCCTCCACTTT.

CDR3 coding DNA: TGCAGCGTTGTCCGGGGGGCGAACACCGGGGAGCTGTTTTTT. It yields the protein CSVVRGANTGELFF. V gene TRBV29-1 combines with J gene TRBJ2-2; 7 bases fit TRBD2. This CDR3 contains 14 residues. With 4 bases clipped from V and 0 bases from J, the junction kept 2 bases outside the gene matches. The germline V gene encodes CDR1 SQVTM and CDR2 ANQGSEA.

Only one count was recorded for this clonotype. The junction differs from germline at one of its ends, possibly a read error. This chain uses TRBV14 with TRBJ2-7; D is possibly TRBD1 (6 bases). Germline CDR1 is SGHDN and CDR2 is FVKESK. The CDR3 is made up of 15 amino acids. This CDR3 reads CASNQPGHFSYEQYF. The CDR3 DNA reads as TGTGCCAGCAACCAACCGGGACACTTCTCCTACGAGCAGTACTTC.

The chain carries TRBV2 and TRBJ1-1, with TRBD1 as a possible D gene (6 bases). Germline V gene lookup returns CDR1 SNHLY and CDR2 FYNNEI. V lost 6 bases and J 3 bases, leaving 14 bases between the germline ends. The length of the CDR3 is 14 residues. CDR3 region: CASRRAGADTEAFF. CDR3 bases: TGTGCCAGCAGGCGGGCGGGGGCGGACACTGAAGCTTTCTTT. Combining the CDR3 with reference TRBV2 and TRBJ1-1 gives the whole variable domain EPEVTQTPSHQVTQMGQEVILRCVPISNHLYFYWYRQILGQKVEFLVSFYNNEISEKSEIFDDQFSVERPDGSNFTLKIRSTKLEDSAMYFCASRRAGADTEAFFGQGTRLTVV.

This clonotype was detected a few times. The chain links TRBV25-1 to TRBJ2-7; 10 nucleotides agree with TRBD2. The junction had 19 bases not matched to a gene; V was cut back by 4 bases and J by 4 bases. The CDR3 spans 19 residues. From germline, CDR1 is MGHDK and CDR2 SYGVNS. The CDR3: CASSGQGASGRARGYEQYF. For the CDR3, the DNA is TGTGCCAGCAGTGGACAGGGAGCAAGCGGGAGGGCCAGGGGATACGAGCAGTACTTC.

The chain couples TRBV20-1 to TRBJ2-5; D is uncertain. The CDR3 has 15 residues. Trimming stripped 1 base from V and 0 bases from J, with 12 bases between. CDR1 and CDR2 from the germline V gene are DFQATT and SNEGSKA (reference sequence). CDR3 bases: TGCAGTGCTAGAGCGGCCGGAACCTACCAAGAGACCCAGTACTTC. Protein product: CSARAAGTYQETQYF.